Below are 14 T cell receptor beta chains sequenced from a single sample in a study of blood T cells in healthy people across ages. A sample-barcoded 5' primer and a J-beta primer mix were used in a second PCR of roughly 6 to 11 cycles. TCRdb re-called the 5' RACE reads through MiXCR, storing one row per CDR3 protein. The repertoire holds 1.2 million to 1.5 million distinct CDR3 sequences, with 42% as singletons. Input material: blood. These receptors all stem from a young woman in good health.

The chain uses TRBV7-9 and TRBJ2-2, with unresolved D. Germline CDR1 SEHNR, CDR2 FQNEAQ (reference sequence). The CDR3 contains 15 residues. Trimming stripped 5 bases from V and 4 bases from J, with 14 bases between. CDR3 amino acids: CASSLLGLGTGELFF. DNA for the CDR3: TGTGCCAGCAGCCTATTAGGGCTGGGCACCGGGGAGCTGTTTTTT.

V usage is TRBV20-1 and J usage is TRBJ2-5; D may match TRBD1 or TRBD2 (7 bases each). V was pared by 6 bases and J by 2 bases, with 16 bases between. The CDR3 has 14 amino acids. From germline, CDR1 is DFQATT and CDR2 SNEGSKA (reference sequence). CDR3 DNA sequence: TGCAGTGCGCGGGGGCCAGGGGGGCAAGAGACCCAGTACTTC. Its protein product is CSARGPGGQETQYF.

This clonotype was seen only a few times. J is TRBJ1-2 and V is TRBV20-1; D may be TRBD1 (5 bases). The V end was cut by 3 bases, the J end by 7 bases, with 12 bases between. CDR1 is DFQATT and CDR2 is SNEGSKA in the germline V gene (reference sequence). The CDR3 has 12 amino acids. The chain's CDR3 is CSASLGGGGYTF. CDR3 DNA sequence: TGCAGTGCTAGCTTGGGGGGGGGTGGCTACACCTTC.

In this sample, this clonotype turned up a few times. V gene TRBV20-1 combines with J gene TRBJ1-6, with a possible D match to TRBD1 (6 bases). The length of the CDR3 is 14 residues. Germline CDR1 and CDR2: DFQATT and SNEGSKA (reference sequence). Trimming removed 0 bases from V and 6 bases from J, with 9 bases in between. The CDR3 here is CSAREGAGNSPLHF. The DNA of the CDR3 is TGCAGTGCTAGAGAGGGGGCAGGTAATTCACCCCTCCACTTT.

This clonotype was seen more than once but under ten times. CDR3 DNA sequence: TGCAGTGCTCCTCCCGGGCCCTATACGCAGTATTTT. Protein product: CSAPPGPYTQYF. The rearrangement uses TRBV20-1 and TRBJ2-3; D unresolved. The CDR3 is 12 residues long. Germline V gene lookup returns CDR1 DFQATT and CDR2 SNEGSKA (reference sequence). Trimming took off 5 bases at V and 7 bases at J, with 13 bases between the two ends.

This chain joins TRBV7-2 and TRBJ2-4; a weak D match, TRBD2 (6 bases). Germline-derived CDR1 and CDR2 are SGHTA and FQGNSA. The CDR3 extends over 16 amino acids. Trimming pared 4 bases from V and 4 bases from J, leaving 17 bases between. In nucleotides, the CDR3 is TGTGCCAGCAGCTCCCTTTGGGGGGAGCCAAAAAACATTCAGTACTTC. Translating gives CASSSLWGEPKNIQYF. The full variable domain, rest sourced from reference TRBV7-2 and TRBJ2-4, is GAGVSQSPSNKVTEKGKDVELRCDPISGHTALYWYRQSLGQGLEFLIYFQGNSAPDKSGLPSDRFSAERTGGSVSTLTIQRTQQEDSAVYLCASSSLWGEPKNIQYFGAGTRLSVL.

V and J are TRBV2 and TRBJ2-4, with a possible D match to TRBD1 (6 bases). This CDR3 has 16 residues. The germline V gene encodes CDR1 SNHLY and CDR2 FYNNEI. Trimming removed 6 bases at V and 0 bases at J, with 15 bases between. CDR3 in DNA: TGTGCCAGCAGAGACCACAGGGCACGAGCCAAAAACATTCAGTACTTC. Amino acids: CASRDHRARAKNIQYF.

V and J are TRBV12-5 and TRBJ2-7; the match to TRBD1 covers 7 bases. The V gene's germline CDR1 is LGHNT and CDR2 FRNRAP. This CDR3 contains 14 residues. The trim removed 1 base at V and 4 bases at J, leaving 4 bases unmatched. CDR3: CASGLDRGGYEQYF. The DNA for the CDR3 is TGTGCTAGTGGTTTGGACAGGGGTGGTTACGAGCAGTACTTC.

This clonotype was counted between two and nine times. The rearrangement uses TRBV20-1 and TRBJ2-3; 8 bases fit TRBD2. Losses at the gene ends were 4 bases for V and 5 bases for J; bases not matched to a gene: 8. The length of the CDR3 is 14 residues. The germline gives CDR1 DFQATT, CDR2 SNEGSKA (reference sequence). The CDR3 DNA sequence: TGCAGTGCTATGACGGGGGGGCGTGTAGATACGCAGTATTTT. This encodes CSAMTGGRVDTQYF.

The CDR3 nucleotides are TGCAGTGCTAGAGCGGCTGGTCACAGGGGTTCCTACGAGCAGTACTTC. Translated, it gives CSARAAGHRGSYEQYF. This sequence joins TRBV20-1 and TRBJ2-7, with TRBD1 matching 7 bases. There are 16 residues in the CDR3. The germline CDR1 and CDR2 sequences are DFQATT and SNEGSKA (reference sequence). V trimming: 1 base; J trimming: 1 base; junction bases outside the gene matches: 10.

This clonotype has only a few counts. The chain couples TRBV29-1 to TRBJ1-2; D might be TRBD1 (5 bases). V lost 4 bases, J lost 8 bases, and 14 bases lay in between. Germline-derived CDR1 and CDR2 are SQVTM and ANQGSEA. The CDR3 covers 12 residues. The CDR3 sequence is CSVGDSQGGYTF. The DNA for the CDR3 is TGCAGCGTTGGAGACAGTCAGGGAGGCTACACCTTC.

This chain connects TRBV10-3 to TRBJ2-7, with 7 bases that match TRBD1. Per the germline V gene, CDR1 is ENHRY and CDR2 is SYGVKD. There are 14 residues in the CDR3. The V gene end was trimmed by 5 bases and the J gene end by 3 bases; junction bases not matched to a gene: 7. This chain's CDR3 is CAISPGDRYYEQYF. CDR3 sequence (DNA): TGTGCCATCAGTCCTGGGGACAGATACTACGAGCAGTACTTC.

V is TRBV6-5 and J is TRBJ2-1; D unclear. V was cut by 7 bases and J by 0 bases, with 7 bases left in between. CDR1 and CDR2 (germline): MNHEY, SVGAGI. The CDR3 has 13 residues. CDR3 coding DNA: TGTGCCAGCACCTCAGCCTCCTACAATGAGCAGTTCTTC. This gives the protein CASTSASYNEQFF.

The gene calls are TRBV6-1 and TRBJ1-1; no clear D gene. Germline loops: CDR1 MNHNS, CDR2 SASEGT. Deletions cut 1 base from V and 0 bases from J, with 9 bases between. The CDR3 is 15 residues long. The CDR3: CASSEGADMNTEAFF. The DNA of the CDR3 is TGTGCCAGCAGTGAAGGGGCAGACATGAACACTGAAGCTTTCTTT.